These T cell receptor beta chains were read from a single sample in a study of blood T cell repertoires in COVID-19. Sequencing was performed with immunoSEQ multiplex PCR; in TCRdb, only in-frame clones are kept and a portion is missing. The data contain approximately 440,000 clones, roughly 91% of them singletons. Input material: PBMCs or T cells enriched from blood (not recorded which). These receptor sequences come from a man aged 18 to 35 who had recovered from COVID-19. Both conserved end residues are part of each CDR3. The D gene is left open where the match is weak. Only some rows state a clone size, as once, few, many or a class for expanded clones.

d_call j_call v_call clone_size cdr3_nt cdr3_aa
. TRBJ1-1 TRBV9 . TGTGCCAGCAGGGCTTCTGGCGGGCAGAACACTGAAGCTTTCTTT CASRASGGQNTEAFF
. TRBJ2-3 TRBV6-1 once TGTGCCAGCAGTGAACGCGGAGAGAGAGGGTATTTT CASSERGERGYF
. TRBJ1-1 TRBV7-7 . TGTGCCAGCAGCTTAACATTGAACACTGAAGCTTTCTTT CASSLTLNTEAFF
TRBD1 TRBJ1-4 TRBV10-3 few TGTGCCATCAGTGGGACAGGAGAAAAACTGTTTTTT CAISGTGEKLFF
TRBD1 TRBJ2-3 TRBV5-1 . TGCGCCAGCAGCTTCGGGTCGGGGCAGGGGGCAGATACGCAGTATTTT CASSFGSGQGADTQYF
. TRBJ2-2 TRBV2 . TGTGCCAGCAGGGTCGGGGGGCAGAGCACCGGGGAGCTGTTTTTT CASRVGGQSTGELFF
TRBD2 TRBJ2-7 TRBV7-6 few TGTGCCAGCAGTACCGGCAGCGGGACCCCCTACGAGCAGTACTTC CASSTGSGTPYEQYF
. TRBJ1-2 TRBV2 . TGTGCCAGCAGTGAGGGTGCGACATCGAGCTTC CASSEGATSSF
. TRBJ2-6 TRBV7-3 . TGTGCCAGCAGCTTAGGCCCCCTCTTGGGGGCCAACGTCCTGACTTTC CASSLGPLLGANVLTF
. TRBJ2-5 TRBV28 once TGTGCCAGCACCTCTGGGGGGACAGCGGGTCGGGAGACCCAGTACTTC CASTSGGTAGRETQYF
TRBD2 TRBJ2-1 TRBV20-1 few TGCAGTGCTAGTGTGACTAGCGGGAGGGGGCACAATGAGCAGTTCTTC CSASVTSGRGHNEQFF
TRBD2 TRBJ2-3 TRBV29-1 . TGCAGCGTCCGACTAGCGGGCATCACAGATACGCAGTATTTT CSVRLAGITDTQYF
. TRBJ2-3 TRBV20-1 . TGCAGTGCTAGTCGTGGTGAAAGGACAGCAGCCTACACAGATACGCAGTATTTT CSASRGERTAAYTDTQYF
. TRBJ1-1 TRBV6-2/TRBV6-3 . TGTGCCAGCAGTCAAGCGTCTGAAGCTTTCTTT CASSQASEAFF
. TRBJ2-1 TRBV11-2 . TGTGCCAGCAGTCTCCCCCTAGATGAGCAGTTCTTC CASSLPLDEQFF
TRBD2 TRBJ2-3 TRBV10-1 . TGCGCCAGCAGTGAAGGCGGGAGCGGGCCCCATACGCAGTATTTT CASSEGGSGPHTQYF
TRBD1 TRBJ1-1 TRBV7-9 . TGTGCCAGCAGCTTAGGGACAGGGTCCATGAACACTGAAGCTTTCTTT CASSLGTGSMNTEAFF
. TRBJ1-2 TRBV7-2 . TGTGCCAGCAGCCCAAGCAGGAACTATGGCTACACCTTC CASSPSRNYGYTF
TRBD1 TRBJ1-5 TRBV28 . TGTGCCAGCAGTCCCACCGGGACAGGGGTGGGGATTAGCAATCAGCCCCAGCATTTT CASSPTGTGVGISNQPQHF
. TRBJ2-1 TRBV30 once TGTGCCTGGAGCACCACCCAGACAGTCTACAATGAGCAGTTCTTC CAWSTTQTVYNEQFF
TRBD1 TRBJ2-5 TRBV10-2 many TGCGCCAGCAGTGCGGGACAGGGAAGCGAAGAGACCCAGTACTTC CASSAGQGSEETQYF
TRBD1 TRBJ2-7 TRBV11-2 . TGTGCCAGCAGCCCGAGGACAGGTTACGAGCAGTACTTC CASSPRTGYEQYF
TRBD2 TRBJ2-1 TRBV18 . TGTGCCAGCTCACCAGTAGCGGGGGGGTACAATGAGCAGTTCTTC CASSPVAGGYNEQFF
. TRBJ1-4 TRBV2 . TGTGCCAGCAGTGAAGGGGGCGCCGTCGCATTTTTT CASSEGGAVAFF
TRBD1 TRBJ1-2 TRBV19 . TGTGCCAGTCATAGCGCGACAGGGGTTGGCTACACCTTC CASHSATGVGYTF
TRBD1 TRBJ2-2 TRBV27 . TGTGCCATCGGGACAGGGGGCATCGGCACCGGGGAGCTGTTTTTT CAIGTGGIGTGELFF
. TRBJ1-2 TRBV10-3 . TGTGCCATCAGGGTAATGGACAGCCGTTATGGCTACACCTTC CAIRVMDSRYGYTF
. TRBJ1-3 TRBV9 . TGTGCCAGCAGCGTATCGGGACAAACCTCTGGAAACACCATATATTTT CASSVSGQTSGNTIYF
. TRBJ1-1 TRBV18 . TGTGCCAGCTCTCGACAGCAGAACACTGAAGCTTTCTTT CASSRQQNTEAFF
. TRBJ1-2 TRBV19 . TGTGCCAGTAGTATTATGACAGACTATGGCTACACCTTC CASSIMTDYGYTF
TRBD2 TRBJ2-7 TRBV5-4 . TGTGCCAGCAGCTTGGCGCGGGAGTTTCGCGAGCAGTACTTC CASSLAREFREQYF
. TRBJ1-1 TRBV19 . TGTGCCAGTAGTATGGGACTGACGAACACTGAAGCTTTCTTT CASSMGLTNTEAFF